This T cell receptor beta chain stems from a study of blood T cell repertoires in COVID-19. Study-wide context: From T cells, B-cell-depleted T cells, or PBMCs came the material, which was cDNA or gDNA.

In the source study's methods: Amplification from reference gene primers served as the basis for estimated nucleated cell counts. Profiling relied on immunoSEQ multiplex PCR, and the TCRdb table lists in-frame clones only, not all of them. D and trimming come from the DNA, and the V and J calls and clone size come from that table. The sample consists of approximately 250,000 clones, 86% of them appearing once. As regards this clone: This sample also contains other DNA sequences that code for the same CDR3.

Seattle patients were enrolled during active infection and followed longitudinally. V shed 5 bases and J shed 7 bases, with 8 bases lying between them. The CDR3 runs to 12 residues. CDR1 MNHEY and CDR2 SMNVEV come from the germline V gene (reference sequence). The sample consisted of peripheral blood. This TCR was sampled from a woman of 80 years or more with COVID-19, enrolled during active disease. V is TRBV27 and J is TRBJ1-4, with D hard to call. CDR3 DNA sequence: TGTGCCAGCAGTCCGGGAGGTGAAAAACTGTTTTTT. Residues: CASSPGGEKLFF.